The clone carrying this T cell receptor (beta chain) was counted only a few times. Germline V gene data show CDR1 as SEHNR and CDR2 as FQNEAQ (reference sequence). V was trimmed by 3 bases and J by 0 bases, leaving 9 bases between them. This CDR3 is 15 amino acids long. These data belong to a study of blood T cell repertoires in COVID-19. Overall study: Nucleic acid was either cDNA or gDNA, and it came from T cells, B-cell-depleted T cells, or PBMCs.

Source study methods: Reference gene primer amplification yielded estimated nucleated cell counts. TCRdb's table, derived via immunoSEQ multiplex PCR, lists solely in-frame clones and lacks some. The V and J calls and clone size were taken over from that table, and D and trimming were inferred from the DNA. The profile shows tens of thousands of clones, 85% of them singletons. Input material: peripheral blood. V and J are TRBV7-9 and TRBJ1-3; perhaps TRBD1 as D (6 bases). This TCR derives from a woman between 65 and 79 years old with active or convalescent COVID-19. The CDR3 coding sequence is TGTGCCAGCAGCTTCAGAGGGGGCTCTGGAAACACCATATATTTT. Residues: CASSFRGGSGNTIYF.